This entry lists 7 T cell receptor beta chains sequenced from one sample in a study of blood T cell repertoires in COVID-19. The protocol was immunoSEQ multiplex PCR, while the TCRdb copy is restricted to in-frame clones and leaves out a portion. The data show about 210,000 clones, approximately 91% seen once. The specimen was peripheral blood. These receptors were obtained from a woman aged 40 to 49 with acute or convalescent COVID-19.

The chain employs TRBV7-6 and TRBJ2-3, with 10 bases that match TRBD2. CDR3 length equals 16 residues. V gave up 5 bases and J gave up 3 bases; unmatched junction bases: 8. CDR1 is SGHVS and CDR2 is FNYEAQ in the germline V gene. The CDR3 DNA reads TGTGCCAGCAGCGCGGAACTAGCGGGGCGGACAGATACGCAGTATTTT. Amino acid sequence: CASSAELAGRTDTQYF. The entire variable domain, with the rest obtained from reference TRBV7-6 and TRBJ2-3, is as follows: GAGVSQSPRYKVTKRGQDVALRCDPISGHVSLYWYRQALGQGPEFLTYFNYEAQQDKSGLPNDRFSAERPEGSISTLTIQRTEQRDSAMYRCASSAELAGRTDTQYFGPGTRLTVL.

The V gene is TRBV4-1, the J gene TRBJ1-4, with D possibly TRBD1 on 5 matching bases. V was trimmed by 1 base and J by 8 bases, leaving 17 bases between them. Germline CDR1 reads MGHRA; CDR2 reads YSYEKL. The CDR3 contains 16 residues. This chain's CDR3 is CASSQGPPGMGEKLFF. The CDR3 DNA reads as TGCGCCAGCAGCCAAGGCCCGCCAGGGATGGGGGAAAAACTGTTTTTT.

The chain couples TRBV18 to TRBJ1-4; no firm D call. V was cut by 8 bases and J by 3 bases, with 7 bases left in between. The CDR3 covers 12 residues. Per germline, CDR1 KGHSH and CDR2 LQKENI. CDR3 sequence reads: CASREANEKLFF. As DNA, the CDR3 is TGTGCCAGCAGGGAGGCTAATGAAAAACTGTTTTTT.

The chain couples TRBV19 to TRBJ2-1; D remains ambiguous. This CDR3 has 13 residues. The germline gives CDR1 LNHDA, CDR2 SQIVND (reference sequence). Trimming pared 11 bases from V and 1 base from J, leaving 12 bases between. For the CDR3, the DNA is TGTGCCGTCTCCAGCAGGTCCTACAATGAGCAGTTCTTC. This sequence encodes CAVSSRSYNEQFF. The full variable domain, completed using reference TRBV19 and TRBJ2-1, is DGGITQSPKYLFRKEGQNVTLSCEQNLNHDAMYWYRQDPGQGLRLIYYSQIVNDFQKGDIAEGYSVSREKKESFPLTVTSAQKNPTAFYLCAVSSRSYNEQFFGPGTRLTVL.

The genes are TRBV6-1 and TRBJ1-2, with D perhaps TRBD1 (6 bases). V was cut by 0 bases and J by 7 bases, with 15 bases left in between. This CDR3 has 15 residues. Looked up from germline, CDR1 is MNHNS and CDR2 is SASEGT. The CDR3 region is CASSEAARGAAGYTF. In DNA form, the CDR3 reads TGTGCCAGCAGTGAAGCGGCCCGGGGGGCGGCTGGCTACACCTTC.

The chain couples TRBV9 to TRBJ1-1; TRBD1 might be the D (5 bases). Germline loops: CDR1 SGDLS, CDR2 YYNGEE. V lost 6 bases and J lost 0, with 12 bases in between. The CDR3 is made up of 14 amino acids. CDR3 residues: CASTPGGLNTEAFF. CDR3 DNA: TGTGCCAGCACCCCCGGGGGTTTGAACACTGAAGCTTTCTTT.

This sequence joins TRBV6-5 and TRBJ1-4, with D hard to call. CDR1 is MNHEY and CDR2 is SVGAGI in the germline V gene. The CDR3 contains 14 residues. The germline V and J ends were trimmed by 6 bases and 8 bases, with 16 bases remaining between them. The CDR3 coding sequence is TGTGCCAGCAGACGACGGAGCCCGATCGAAAAACTGTTTTTT. It encodes CASRRRSPIEKLFF.